A single sample gave rise to the 20 T cell receptor beta chains below, sequenced in a study of T cell responses to AZD1222 COVID-19 vaccine. The assay was immunoSEQ multiplex PCR, and TCRdb's table has in-frame clones only and misses some. The table has around 140,000 clones, approximately 90% seen once. Sequencing was performed on peripheral blood, taken on day 0 of AZD1222 vaccination. These receptors all come from an adult in good health.

The chain couples TRBV5-1 to TRBJ2-2, with a tentative D call TRBD2 (6 bases). CDR3 length: 18 residues. The V and J ends lost 3 bases and 2 bases respectively, with 20 bases between them. Germline V gene sequence: CDR1 SGHRS, CDR2 YFSETQ. As DNA, the CDR3 is TGCGCCAGCAGCTCCGCCCGGTGGCAGGGAGGTAACACCGGGGAGCTGTTTTTT. The encoded protein is CASSSARWQGGNTGELFF.

This clone showed up just once. The chain has TRBV6-6 and TRBJ2-3, with a tentative D call TRBD1 (6 bases). This CDR3 spans 15 amino acids. CDR1 and CDR2 from the germline V gene are MNHNY and SVGAGI (reference sequence). V was clipped by 6 bases and J by 4 bases, with 17 bases between them. CDR3 loop: CASSPGRGVADTQYF. In DNA, the CDR3 is TGTGCCAGCAGCCCCGGCAGGGGAGTCGCAGATACGCAGTATTTT.

The CDR3 protein is CASSYPGTGGPNYGYTF. The CDR3 DNA is TGTGCCAGCAGTTACCCCGGGACAGGGGGCCCTAACTATGGCTACACCTTC. V usage is TRBV6-2 or TRBV6-3 and J usage is TRBJ1-2, with 12 bases fitting TRBD1. CDR1 MNHEY and CDR2 SVGEGT come from the germline V gene. The V and J ends lost 2 bases and 0 bases, in that order; junction bases with no gene match: 4. The CDR3 spans 17 residues.

This clone came up many times. V gene TRBV6-5 combines with J gene TRBJ1-6; possible D gene TRBD1, 5 bases. V was pared by 8 bases and J by 10 bases, with 21 bases between. The germline gives CDR1 MNHEY, CDR2 SVGAGI. CDR3 length equals 15 residues. CDR3 sequence: CASASEFRAASPLHF. The CDR3 DNA is TGTGCCAGCGCCTCGGAGTTCAGGGCAGCCTCACCCCTCCACTTT.

This chain links TRBV9 with TRBJ2-1, with D maybe TRBD2 (7 bases). The length of the CDR3 is 19 residues. The V gene's germline CDR1 is SGDLS and CDR2 YYNGEE. V was trimmed by 0 bases and J by 3 bases, leaving 22 bases between them. The DNA of the CDR3 is TGTGCCAGCAGCGTAGCCCGTGAGGGGGGGCCACGAAACTACAATGAGCAGTTCTTC. Protein sequence: CASSVAREGGPRNYNEQFF. The variable domain in full, completed from reference TRBV9 and TRBJ2-1, reads DSGVTQTPKHLITATGQRVTLRCSPRSGDLSVYWYQQSLDQGLQFLIQYYNGEERAKGNILERFSAQQFPDLHSELNLSSLELGDSALYFCASSVAREGGPRNYNEQFFGPGTRLTVL.

In its sample, this clone was seen once. V and J are TRBV28 and TRBJ2-1, with 9 bases that match TRBD1. Germline CDR1 reads MDHEN; CDR2 reads SYDVKM. V lost 5 bases to trimming and J lost 8 bases; unmatched junction nucleotides: 4. This CDR3 comprises 13 residues. The DNA for the CDR3 is TGTGCCAGCAGTAAATGGACAGGGGATGAGCAGTTCTTC. It translates to CASSKWTGDEQFF.

The chain joins TRBV11-2 to TRBJ2-1; D is unclear. The CDR3 totals 12 residues. V was cut by 0 bases and J by 11 bases, with 8 bases left in between. The germline V gene has CDR1 SGHAT and CDR2 FQNNGV. Here the CDR3 DNA reads TGTGCCAGCAGCTTAGAAAGGGCCAAGCAGTTCTTC. It specifies CASSLERAKQFF.

The chain has TRBV7-2 and TRBJ2-7, with D perhaps TRBD2 (6 bases). With 3 bases removed from V and 4 bases from J, the gap between germline ends came to 10 bases. The CDR3 length is 13 residues. Germline lookup yields CDR1 SGHTA and CDR2 FQGNSA. CDR3 protein: CASSFEGRYEQYF. CDR3 DNA: TGTGCCAGCAGCTTCGAAGGGAGGTACGAGCAGTACTTC.

The V and J genes are TRBV29-1 and TRBJ2-6; tentative D call: TRBD1 (6 bases). The CDR3 has 16 amino acids. The germline V gene encodes CDR1 SQVTM and CDR2 ANQGSEA. The V and J ends lost 4 bases and 0 bases respectively, with 13 bases between them. The CDR3 sequence: CSVARDIDSGANVLTF. The CDR3 DNA is TGCAGCGTTGCCCGGGACATTGACTCTGGGGCCAACGTCCTGACTTTC.

About this clone itself: An end of the junction differs from the germline gene, which may be a read error. The chain is built from TRBV28 and TRBJ1-2; no definite D call. Germline assignment: CDR1 MDHEN and CDR2 SYDVKM. This CDR3 has 14 amino acids. CDR3 coding DNA: TGTGCCAGCATTTTAGCAGGCGCGAACTATGGCTACACCTTC. Translating it yields CASILAGANYGYTF.

The gene calls are TRBV18 and TRBJ1-2, with TRBD1 matching over 10 bases. Looked up from germline, CDR1 is KGHSH and CDR2 is LQKENI. V shed 2 bases and J 2 bases; nucleotides not matched to a gene: 5. The CDR3 spans 16 residues. The CDR3 DNA follows: TGTGCCAGCTCACCAATAGAGGGACAGGGGAACTATGGCTACACCTTC. This sequence encodes CASSPIEGQGNYGYTF.

This chain joins TRBV11-2 and TRBJ1-6; TRBD1 matches at 7 bases. Germline CDR1 and CDR2: SGHAT and FQNNGV. CDR3 size: 14 residues. Trimming removed 5 bases from V and 9 bases from J; junction bases left unmatched: 7. CDR3 sequence (DNA): TGTGCCAGCAGCCTCAGGGACAGCCGTTCACCCCTCCACTTT. This encodes CASSLRDSRSPLHF. Full variable domain (remainder filled in from reference TRBV11-2 and TRBJ1-6): EAGVAQSPRYKIIEKRQSVAFWCNPISGHATLYWYQQILGQGPKLLIQFQNNGVVDDSQLPKDRFSAERLKGVDSTLKIQPAKLEDSAVYLCASSLRDSRSPLHFGNGTRLTVT.

CDR3 sequence reads: CASSLGQGWDTEAFF. Written as DNA, the CDR3 is TGCGCCAGCAGCTTGGGACAGGGGTGGGACACTGAAGCTTTCTTT. The genes are TRBV5-1 and TRBJ1-1; 8 bases are a match to TRBD1. V shed 0 bases and J 3 bases; nucleotides not matched to a gene: 4. The V gene's germline CDR1 is SGHRS and CDR2 YFSETQ. The CDR3 runs to 15 residues.

The chain carries TRBV12-3 or TRBV12-4 and TRBJ1-1; D not resolved. The CDR3 spans 12 residues. V was trimmed by 2 bases and J by 4 bases, leaving 5 bases between them. The CDR3 region has the DNA TGTGCCAGCAGTTTACTCGTCACTGAAGCTTTCTTT. Its protein product is CASSLLVTEAFF.

V gene TRBV9 combines with J gene TRBJ2-2, with 13 bases matching TRBD2. This CDR3 has 16 residues. J gave up 3 bases and V 2 bases, and 1 base lay outside the gene matches. CDR1 is SGDLS, CDR2 YYNGEE, per germline. The CDR3 coding sequence is TGTGCCAGCAGCGTGGGACTAGCGGGGCACACCGGGGAGCTGTTTTTT. Its protein is CASSVGLAGHTGELFF. Full variable domain (rest looked up from reference TRBV9 and TRBJ2-2): DSGVTQTPKHLITATGQRVTLRCSPRSGDLSVYWYQQSLDQGLQFLIQYYNGEERAKGNILERFSAQQFPDLHSELNLSSLELGDSALYFCASSVGLAGHTGELFFGEGSRLTVL.

The gene calls are TRBV5-1 and TRBJ1-2, with TRBD1 identical over 7 bases. Losses at the gene ends were 1 base for V and 4 bases for J; bases not matched to a gene: 10. CDR1 and CDR2 from the germline V gene are SGHRS and YFSETQ. The CDR3 loop spans 16 amino acids. The chain's CDR3 is CASSLSPGGTAYGYTF. CDR3 nucleotide sequence: TGCGCCAGCAGCTTGTCCCCAGGAGGGACAGCCTATGGCTACACCTTC.

Only one count was recorded for this clone. The CDR3 is CASSGGSSYEQYF. CDR3 nucleotide sequence: TGTGCCAGCTCAGGGGGGAGCTCCTACGAGCAGTACTTC. This rearrangement joins TRBV18 to TRBJ2-7; D is possibly TRBD2 (6 bases). The CDR3 has 13 amino acids. The V gene lost 5 bases and the J gene lost 0 bases, with 8 bases spanning the gap. Germline values: CDR1 KGHSH, CDR2 LQKENI.

CDR3 region: CASSESGEGTYGYTF. CDR3 DNA sequence: TGCGCCAGCAGTGAGTCGGGGGAGGGGACCTATGGCTACACCTTC. The chain uses TRBV10-1 and TRBJ1-2, with TRBD1 as a possible D gene (5 bases). The V gene lost 0 bases and the J gene lost 4 bases, with 12 bases spanning the gap. The CDR3 extends over 15 amino acids. Looked up from germline, CDR1 is WNHNN and CDR2 is SYGVQD (reference sequence).

The chain recombines TRBV27 with TRBJ1-2, with TRBD1 matching over 9 bases. Germline CDR1 MNHEY, CDR2 SMNVEV (reference sequence). This CDR3 region has 16 residues. With V trimmed by 6 bases and J by 4 bases, 12 bases remained unmatched. CDR3 sequence (DNA): TGTGCCAGCAGCTCTTCCCGGGACAGGGAGGTCTATGGCTACACCTTC. It encodes CASSSSRDREVYGYTF.

The rearrangement uses TRBV14 and TRBJ2-7; TRBD1 is a possible D gene (6 bases). CDR1 and CDR2 from the germline V gene are SGHDN and FVKESK. The CDR3 is 19 amino acids. Trimming shortened V by 0 bases and J by 6 bases, and 27 bases separated the two germline ends. CDR3 sequence: CASSQDGAGFWTELGEQYF. The DNA of the CDR3 is TGTGCCAGCAGCCAAGACGGGGCCGGGTTCTGGACAGAATTGGGCGAGCAGTACTTC. Combining the CDR3 with reference TRBV14 and TRBJ2-7 gives the whole variable domain EAGVTQFPSHSVIEKGQTVTLRCDPISGHDNLYWYRRVMGKEIKFLLHFVKESKQDESGMPNNRFLAERTGGTYSTLKVQPAELEDSGVYFCASSQDGAGFWTELGEQYFGPGTRLTVT.